This T cell receptor (beta chain) emerged from a study of blood T cell repertoires in COVID-19. The overall study: Acute and convalescent COVID-19 samples came from the United States, Italy and Spain. From T cells, B-cell-depleted T cells, or PBMCs came the material, which was cDNA or gDNA.

Trimming cost V 5 bases and J 6 bases; bases outside gene matches: 8. CDR1 SNHLY and CDR2 FYNNEI come from the germline V gene. The CDR3 loop spans 15 amino acids. Authors' data handling: Nucleated cell number was recorded as an estimate derived from reference gene primer amplification. The data were produced by immunoSEQ multiplex PCR, yet TCRdb's version contains in-frame clones alone and is incomplete. V and J calls and clone size are as listed in that table; D and trimming were resolved from the DNA. Of some 260,000 clones listed, around four fifths are singletons. This clone was counted between two and nine times.

V is TRBV2 and J is TRBJ1-5, with 9 bases aligning to TRBD1. The specimen was peripheral blood. The sequence was obtained from a woman aged 40 to 49 with active or convalescent COVID-19. CDR3 in amino acids: CASSSGQGKGQPQHF. For the CDR3, the DNA is TGTGCCAGCAGTTCGGGACAGGGTAAAGGTCAGCCCCAGCATTTT.